This TCR beta chain was identified in a study of PD-L1 blockade in urothelial cancer (dated by TCRdb to about 2017). Turning to the overall study: Every patient began therapy in the mid-2010s and was given atezolizumab 1,200 mg intravenously every 3 weeks. Blood samples were analyzed at 3 weeks after treatment start (second dose) and at 6 weeks after treatment start. An ECOG performance status of 0 or 1 was recorded for the patients, and 0 to 3 prior chemotherapy regimens had been received by the patients. In the same patients, pretreatment tumors underwent whole exome sequencing and RNA sequencing in addition to TCR sequencing. Pretreatment tumor samples and matched peripheral blood, collected serially before and after atezolizumab treatment, underwent TCR sequencing. Somatic, immune and clinical correlates of response to PD-L1 blockade with atezolizumab in urothelial cancer were the focus of an exploratory multi-omic analysis. Blood samples gave median yields of about 150,000 T cells and 65,000 to 85,000 unique TCRs, along with a median clonality of 0.080. Pretreatment blood TCR-seq was available for about 27 patients, at least one posttreatment blood collection was obtained for some 25 patients, and tumor TCR-seq was available for some 25 patients. Durable clinical benefit was defined as progression-free survival longer than 6 months, and TCR features were also tested against progression-free and overall survival. About nine tenths of the roughly 29 patients were identified as males with urothelial cancer of bladder origin, and a prior smoking history was reported by 18 of 29 patients. Several patients achieved durable clinical benefit and about 22 did not. The paper's findings and limits, for the study overall: At 3 weeks after the start of treatment, tumor-associated TCR clones in peripheral blood had expanded more in patients with durable benefit (n ≈ 22, p = 0.022). Because the sample size was small (n ≈ 28) and many of the analyses were exploratory, the results are meant to be hypothesis-generating. Improved progression-free and overall survival was associated with having pretreatment peripheral blood TCR clonality below the median.

The sample holds one count of this clone. Its antigen remains unidentified. No base quality information exists; no much larger clone differs at one position. A cohort of around 29 patients with locally advanced or metastatic urothelial carcinoma, treated at Memorial Sloan Kettering on a trial protocol, was included. Peripheral blood mononuclear cells were collected pretreatment and during treatment, with between 1 and 8 total time points per patient. The Qiagen DNeasy Blood extraction kit was used to purify genomic DNA from total PBMCs and tumor samples. PBMCs were collected pretreatment and during treatment, and were isolated and stored as previously described. Synthetic TCR analog templates were spiked into each PCR to estimate absolute template abundance from read counts. TCRbeta CDR3 regions were amplified from genomic DNA with bias-controlled V and J gene primers using the immunoSEQ assay. Rearranged TCRbeta segments were sequenced at approximately 20X coverage. Concerning the study's data processing: Clustering was used to correct sequencing errors, and CDR3s were annotated against IMGT so that V, D and J genes could be assigned. Downstream analyses used only productive TCRbeta rearrangements, leaving out any out-of-frame or stop-codon sequences. Clonality was calculated as one minus the Shannon entropy normalized by the log of the number of unique productive sequences. Clones differing between time points or between blood and tumor were identified using Fisher's exact test with Benjamini-Hochberg correction, with an adjusted p below 0.01 applied as the threshold. Held by TCRdb, this immuneACCESS table contains in-frame sequences only and omits some clones. Under half of the omission traces to an unresolved V gene where checked; the cause of the rest is unknown. That table is the source of V, J and clone size, and D and trimming were worked out from the DNA. The sample contains some 67,000 clones, about 88% of them found a single time. The leading ten clones occupy 3.4% of the sample.

Taken from cysteine to phenylalanine, the CDR3 has 15 residues. The CDR3 DNA has 45 bases and is translated from base 1. At the junction V is shortened by 7 bases and J by 4 bases, with 14 bases in between. CDR1 and CDR2, looked up from the germline V gene, are WSHSY and SAAADI. This specimen was PBMCs, taken around atezolizumab (anti-PD-L1) treatment. The receptor's source is a man aged 60 to 75 with urothelial cancer. Here the chain combines TRBV10-2 and TRBJ2-6, with a tentative D gene TRBD2 over 5 matching bases. The CDR3 sequence is CASKEANVGANVLTF. In nucleotides, the sequence is TGCGCCAGCAAGGAGGCCAATGTAGGGGCCAACGTCCTGACTTTC.